This T cell receptor beta chain was captured by sequencing in a study of T cell responses to AZD1222 COVID-19 vaccine. Assay: immunoSEQ multiplex PCR; the TCRdb copy retains only in-frame clones and omits some. Here the sample spans more than 120,000 clones, around 90% being singletons. With respect to this clone: The antigen is unknown. Different DNA sequences within this sample yield the same CDR3.

V was cut by 2 bases and J by 0 bases, with 8 bases left in between. The length of the CDR3 is 15 residues. Germline V CDR1 and CDR2: LNHDA, SQIVND (reference sequence). General study findings and limits: Sampling that yielded the repertoires occurred only after the peak T cell response.

This sequence joins TRBV19 and TRBJ1-5, with unresolved D. Specimen: peripheral blood, collected 28 days after the second AZD1222 dose. This receptor was taken from an adult who received the AZD1222 COVID-19 vaccine. This CDR3 is CASSIRTDSNQPQHF. CDR3 nucleotides: TGTGCCAGTAGTATACGGACGGATAGCAATCAGCCCCAGCATTTT.